The clone carrying this T cell receptor (beta chain) was observed once. Its antigen is still unknown. The germline gene is not matched at one end of the junction; a read error may be the cause. This record belongs to a study of CD8 T cells in ankylosing spondylitis. Overall study findings and caveats: Blood of patients with ankylosing spondylitis appeared to be characterized by a TCR beta motif of fewer than 10 highly homologous variants.

The CDR3 spans 12 residues. CDR1 MNHEY and CDR2 SVGEGT come from the germline V gene. Quantitative barcoded 5'-RACE was used to prepare TCR beta libraries. Using its own MiXCR run on the 5' RACE reads, TCRdb lists one record per CDR3 protein. Here the sample spans some 800,000 distinct CDR3 sequences, about 11% being singletons. The genes are TRBV6-2 or TRBV6-3 and TRBJ2-1, with D perhaps TRBD1 (6 bases). Sequencing was carried out using blood, either unsorted or a sorted T cell fraction (not recorded which). The TCR was taken from a male donor with ankylosing spondylitis. The CDR3 DNA reads TGTGCCAGCAGTTACCGGGACAATGACCAGTTCTTC. Its protein product is CASSYRDNDQFF.